The sequence of this T cell receptor beta chain was determined in a study of beta chain features in type 1 diabetes. Overall study findings and caveats: Significant though moderate, a shortening of TCRB CDR3s appeared in all four CD4+ subsets of Type 1 diabetes patients.

The investigators reverse transcribed all of the isolated RNA, so they sequenced expressed TCRB transcripts. Roughly 3.6 million reads per sample were averaged for naive, central memory and regulatory samples. TCRdb's table, derived via immunoSEQ multiplex PCR, lists solely in-frame clones and lacks some. The table has roughly 240,000 clones, 20% to 25% seen once; the top ten hold 0.012%. Germline V lookup: CDR1 MGHRA, CDR2 YSYEKL. V lost 5 bases, J lost 3 bases, and 19 bases stayed unmatched. This CDR3 is 19 amino acids long. Regarding this clone: As yet, its antigen is unknown.

This chain joins TRBV4-1 and TRBJ2-7; the match to TRBD2 covers 10 bases. This TCR came from a young woman with type 1 diabetes. The sequenced sample was naive CD4+ T cells from blood. CDR3: CASSFRDRPFSGRNYEQYF. The CDR3 nucleotides read TGCGCCAGCAGCTTTCGTGACAGGCCGTTTAGCGGGAGGAACTACGAGCAGTACTTC.